The next 7 T cell receptor beta chains were all read from a single sample in a study of cytotoxic CD8 clonotypes in ibrutinib-treated CLL. Clones were read by immunoSEQ multiplex PCR, and TCRdb kept only the in-frame ones, dropping some. The data hold more than 200,000 clones, with less than 75% observed a single time. The material was PBMCs, obtained after 24 months of ibrutinib treatment. The receptors derive from a human donor with chronic lymphocytic leukemia.

The DNA of the CDR3 is TGTGCCAGCAGCGTAGGGCAGGGCGCGGAGGAGCAGTACTTC. Protein product: CASSVGQGAEEQYF. This rearrangement joins TRBV9 to TRBJ2-7; possible D gene TRBD1, 5 bases. Germline CDR1 SGDLS, CDR2 YYNGEE. The V gene lost 0 bases and the J gene lost 7 bases, with 14 bases spanning the gap. CDR3 length: 14 amino acids.

The rearrangement uses TRBV6-5 and TRBJ2-7; no clear D gene. V was shortened by 2 bases and J by 0 bases, with 14 bases between the two germline ends. From germline, CDR1 is MNHEY and CDR2 SVGAGI. The CDR3 has 16 amino acids. CDR3 amino acids: CASSYSRAKSSYEQYF. CDR3 coding DNA: TGTGCCAGCAGTTACAGTCGAGCGAAAAGCTCCTACGAGCAGTACTTC.

The J gene is TRBJ2-3, the V gene TRBV9, with TRBD1 as a possible D gene (6 bases). V was pared by 3 bases and J by 0 bases, with 11 bases between. The CDR3 extends over 15 amino acids. Germline-derived CDR1 and CDR2 are SGDLS and YYNGEE. The CDR3 DNA reads as TGTGCCAGCAGCGCGGACAGCTTTAGCACAGATACGCAGTATTTT. Its translation: CASSADSFSTDTQYF. Full variable domain (remainder filled in from reference TRBV9 and TRBJ2-3): DSGVTQTPKHLITATGQRVTLRCSPRSGDLSVYWYQQSLDQGLQFLIQYYNGEERAKGNILERFSAQQFPDLHSELNLSSLELGDSALYFCASSADSFSTDTQYFGPGTRLTVL.

This sequence joins TRBV30 and TRBJ2-7, with D maybe TRBD1 (6 bases). This CDR3 has 13 amino acids. The ends were cut back, 2 bases at V and 6 bases at J, with 14 bases in the middle. Germline CDR1 GTSNPN, CDR2 SVGIG (reference sequence). CDR3 DNA sequence: TGTGCCTGGAGTCCTGACACAGGGACCGAGCAGTACTTC. Amino acids: CAWSPDTGTEQYF.

The rearrangement links TRBV11-2 to TRBJ2-1; 8 bases map to TRBD2. There are 16 residues in the CDR3. V lost 5 bases, J lost 4 bases, and 10 bases stayed unmatched. Germline V gene lookup returns CDR1 SGHAT and CDR2 FQNNGV. The CDR3 region is CASSEPGTREYNEQFF. The CDR3 coding sequence is TGTGCCAGCAGCGAGCCCGGGACTAGGGAATACAATGAGCAGTTCTTC.

DNA of the CDR3: TGTGCCAGCAGTCCGTACGCGGGAGGGCAAGGAGAGCAGTTCTTC. The encoded protein is CASSPYAGGQGEQFF. The V gene is TRBV11-1, the J gene TRBJ2-1, with 9 bases fitting TRBD2. The CDR3 spans 15 residues. Germline CDR1 reads SGHAT; CDR2 reads FQDESV (reference sequence). The V and J ends lost 6 bases and 10 bases, in that order; junction bases with no gene match: 13.

The rearrangement links TRBV25-1 to TRBJ1-4; TRBD1 is a possible D gene (6 bases). V shed 6 bases and J shed 8 bases, with 13 bases lying between them. Germline CDR1 MGHDK, CDR2 SYGVNS. The CDR3 is 13 amino acids. The CDR3 nucleotides read TGTGCCAGCAGCAACCCGGGGGGCGAAAAACTGTTTTTT. This encodes CASSNPGGEKLFF.